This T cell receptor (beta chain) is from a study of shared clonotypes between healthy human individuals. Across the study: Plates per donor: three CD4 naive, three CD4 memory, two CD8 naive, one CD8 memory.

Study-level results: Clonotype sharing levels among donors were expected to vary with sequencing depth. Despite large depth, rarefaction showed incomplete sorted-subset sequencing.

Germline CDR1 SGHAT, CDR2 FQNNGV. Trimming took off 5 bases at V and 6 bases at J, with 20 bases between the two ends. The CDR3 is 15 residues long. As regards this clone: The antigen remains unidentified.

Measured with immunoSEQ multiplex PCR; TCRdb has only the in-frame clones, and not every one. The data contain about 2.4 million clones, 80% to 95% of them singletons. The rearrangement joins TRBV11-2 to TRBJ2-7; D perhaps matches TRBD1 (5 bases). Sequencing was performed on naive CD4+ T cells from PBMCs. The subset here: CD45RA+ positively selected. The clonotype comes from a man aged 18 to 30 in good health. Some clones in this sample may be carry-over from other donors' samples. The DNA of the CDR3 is TGTGCCAGCAGCCCAGGGCGCCGGGTAGGATCCGAGCAGTACTTC. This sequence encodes CASSPGRRVGSEQYF. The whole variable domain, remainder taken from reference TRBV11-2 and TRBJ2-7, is EAGVAQSPRYKIIEKRQSVAFWCNPISGHATLYWYQQILGQGPKLLIQFQNNGVVDDSQLPKDRFSAERLKGVDSTLKIQPAKLEDSAVYLCASSPGRRVGSEQYFGPGTRLTVT.